This T cell receptor (beta chain) was found in a study of blood T cell repertoires in COVID-19 (dated by TCRdb to 2018 to 2021). Notes on the research overall: Collaborator samples came from the United States, Italy and Spain and covered acute and convalescent phases of COVID-19. Nearly every sample came with metadata listing a de-identified subject ID, COVID-19 status, age in years and sex. Deeply sampled blood TCRbeta repertoires from subjects exposed to, actively infected with, or recovered from COVID-19 were included in the dataset. The repertoires were released in a freely available public database intended as a resource for research on the immune response to SARS-CoV-2. Samples were obtained from the ongoing ImmuneRACE study (first 160 participants) and from 1,254 subjects provided by 6 global collaborators. HLA class I and class II types, where available, came from metadata supplied by the sample provider rather than from assay-based typing. The prospective study material was composed of cDNA or gDNA derived from T cells, B-cell-depleted T cells, or PBMCs.

Counted from cysteine to phenylalanine, this CDR3 has 15 amino acids. The only DNA kept is the CDR3, 45 bases in frame from the first base. The germline V gene yields SGHRS for CDR1 and YFSETQ for CDR2. V is reduced by 0 bases and J by 0 bases, leaving a spacing of 9 bases between them. TCRbeta CDR3 regions were amplified from genomic DNA by means of the immunoSEQ Assay, a bias-controlled multiplex PCR. The authors processed their data as follows. Nucleated cell counts per sample were estimated from amplification of reference gene primers within the assay. To quantify the absolute abundance of each unique TCRbeta CDR3 rearrangement, sequence reads were collapsed and filtered. Productive Simpson clonality was computed per sample as the square root of Simpson's diversity index over productive rearrangements. The immuneACCESS repertoire file appears here via TCRdb, limited to in-frame rearrangements. These files lack a portion of the clones; in checked studies, under half of the deficit traces to unresolved V genes, and the cause of the others is not known. The V and J calls and clone size come from that table; D and trimming were worked out from the DNA. The sample has over 50,000 clones on record, 72% of them singletons. The ten largest make up around 5.1% of the sample.

The paper's findings and limits, for the study overall: The amount of clinical and demographic metadata varied by source and participant and was provided uncurated.

As for this clone: Its specific antigen is unknown. The input lacks base qualities; no much larger clone sits a single base away.

In Seattle, one collaborating source enrolled patients while the infection was active and tracked those patients longitudinally over the course of disease. Collaborating institutions collected whole blood in K2EDTA tubes following their own protocols. For TCRbeta analysis, collaborator samples were shipped as frozen whole blood, as isolated PBMCs, or as DNA extracted from either sample type. The receptor chain draws on TRBV5-1 and TRBJ1-2; no D gene can be assigned with confidence. Sequencing input: peripheral blood. This clonotype was sampled from a woman between 70 and 85 years old with COVID-19, enrolled during active disease. The DNA reads as follows: TGCGCCAGCAGCTTGGACAGCCGTGCTAACTATGGCTACACCTTC. Its coded protein is CASSLDSRANYGYTF.